The table lists the clone carrying this TCR delta chain with a few counts. Only one base separates this from a far larger clonotype, so it likely reflects a read error. Other DNA sequences in the same sample also yield this CDR3. TCRdb re-called the RT-PCR reads using CATT. The sample includes about 1,300 delta-chain clones, over 2% seen only once; the top ten take more than 65%. The data belong to a study of gamma-delta T cells after stem cell transplantation. This sequence was found in a human donor. It is not recorded whose cells these are; they may come from a transplant donor. The specimen was gamma-delta T cells.

The CDR3 loop reads CACDTVMGDTYTDKLIF. The CDR3 DNA reads as TGTGCCTGTGACACGGTGATGGGAGATACTTACACCGATAAACTCATCTTT. V usage is TRDV2 and J usage is TRDJ1, with D perhaps matching TRDD3 (5 bases). CDR1 GEAIGNYY and CDR2 EKD come from the germline V gene. The CDR3 is 17 amino acids. V lost 1 base and J 0 bases, leaving 17 bases between the germline ends.